Here is one T cell receptor beta chain with its context. This clonotype was counted between two and nine times. Its antigen specificity is not known. No base-level quality is on record; no much larger clone is a single base apart. This sample was taken from a study of human T cells and chemical hapten exposure (dated by TCRdb to about 2021). With respect to the entire study: For sensitization, 2% DPC in acetone was applied to a roughly 2 cm by roughly 2 cm area of upper inner arm skin. Throughout the approximately 25-week study period, patients were also given weekly therapeutic DPC doses on the scalp. Patch testing on the upper back used Finn chambers containing 0.01% DPC, with scoring done after 6 days according to International Contact Dermatitis Research Group standards. Most of the patients in the cohort were female, and the cohort covered alopecia areata with under or over 50% scalp involvement, alopecia totalis and alopecia universalis. Libraries were pooled for sequencing, and variation in per-sample TCR yields was attributed mainly to small differences in library volumes within the pool. The study tracked peripheral blood TCR repertoire changes in vivo during primary and secondary sensitization to the hapten diphenylcyclopropenone (DPC) in alopecia patients. Blood samples were taken from patients before sensitization (week 0) and then at 2, 6 and about 24 weeks after DPC sensitization. Roughly 30 alopecia patients provided blood for TCR sequencing at one to four time points (pre-sensitization, 2, 6 and 24 weeks).

What the authors observed across the whole study: DPC sensitization did not change how many TCRs were above 1 in 1000 frequency, and no evidence was found of alterations in global repertoire structure. Alopecia, a presumed autoimmune disease, was present in all patients, so the immune response of the patients might differ from that of healthy individuals. Patch test score was positively correlated with the number of PT1 expanded TCRs, with significance at thresholds 8, 16 and 32 but not at 4. Repeated subsampling changed both the strength of the expansion versus patch-test correlation and the threshold at which the correlation became significant. Expanded TCRs formed significantly more large CDR3 similarity clusters than pre-sensitization or healthy control sets, consistent with antigen-driven responses.

The time point label for this specimen denotes: pre-sensitization, week 0. The sample's treatment or condition label is to be understood as: therapeutic diphenylcyclopropenone sensitization with weekly scalp DPC. Blood at each patch-test visit was drawn before the patch test was applied. Eligible patients were aged 18 to 70, diagnosed with alopecia, deemed suitable for DPC therapy, and excluded if pregnant. Total RNA was extracted from unfractionated whole blood that had been collected in Tempus Blood RNA tubes. CDR1 and CDR2, looked up from the germline V gene, are MDHEN and SYDVKM. The cysteine opens and the phenylalanine closes a CDR3 of 18 amino acids. The kept DNA is CDR3 alone, 54 bases in frame from the first base. V is pruned by 5 bases and J by 4 bases, leaving 16 bases of the junction without a gene match. Receptor libraries were prepared by RACE. TCRdb names NextSeq 500 as the instrument used. Library preparation attached unique molecular identifiers to individual cDNA molecules for quantitative, reproducible TCR counting. For every blood RNA sample, sequencing covered both the TCR alpha and TCR beta chains. Regarding the original processing steps: Samples had a median of around 92,000 TCRs, with a range from about 20,000 to 690,600. The Decombinator software suite was used to annotate the V, J and CDR3 of the TCR reads. For the PS versus PT1 abundance plots, all samples were subsampled to the same number of TCRs (28,000). TCRs were defined as expanded if absent before sensitization and observed at least eight times at the 2-week time point. TCRdb redid the processing of the public reads, applying fastp at Q25 and MiXCR, and retained in-frame beta chains. CDR3 protein sequences are deduplicated, and each keeps its most common genes and DNA. It is TCRdb's table, rather than the study itself, that gives the V and J calls and clone size. For this sample the table gives about 80,000 distinct CDR3 sequences, of which 12% to 15% were detected only once. The ten largest clones represent 3.5% to 6% of the sample.

This material consisted of whole blood, taken in connection with sensitization to the hapten diphenylcyclopropenone (DPC). This receptor was identified in a woman between 45 and 65 years old with alopecia areata. Some clones in this sample may be carry-over from other donors' samples. In this chain, TRBV28 is recombined with TRBJ2-1; TRBD2 aligns with 8 central bases. Read as DNA, the sequence is TGTGCCAGCAGTACACCCCTCGCTCAAGCGGGAGTATACAATGAGCAGTTCTTC. This is translated as CASSTPLAQAGVYNEQFF.